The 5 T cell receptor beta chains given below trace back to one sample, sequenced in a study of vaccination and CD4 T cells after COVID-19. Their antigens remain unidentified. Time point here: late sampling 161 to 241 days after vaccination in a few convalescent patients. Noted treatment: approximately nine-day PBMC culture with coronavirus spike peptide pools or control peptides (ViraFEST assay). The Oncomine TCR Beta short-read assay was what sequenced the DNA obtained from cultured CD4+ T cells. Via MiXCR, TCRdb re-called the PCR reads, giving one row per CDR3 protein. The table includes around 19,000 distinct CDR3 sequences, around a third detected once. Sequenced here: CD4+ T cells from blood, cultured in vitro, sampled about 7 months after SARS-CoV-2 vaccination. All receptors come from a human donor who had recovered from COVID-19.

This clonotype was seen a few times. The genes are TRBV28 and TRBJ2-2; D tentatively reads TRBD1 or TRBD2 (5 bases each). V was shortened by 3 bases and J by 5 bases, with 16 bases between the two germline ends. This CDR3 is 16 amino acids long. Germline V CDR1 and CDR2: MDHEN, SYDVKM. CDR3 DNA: TGTGCCAGCAGTTTGGCTACAAGAGAGGGGACCGGGGAGCTGTTTTTT. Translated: CASSLATREGTGELFF.

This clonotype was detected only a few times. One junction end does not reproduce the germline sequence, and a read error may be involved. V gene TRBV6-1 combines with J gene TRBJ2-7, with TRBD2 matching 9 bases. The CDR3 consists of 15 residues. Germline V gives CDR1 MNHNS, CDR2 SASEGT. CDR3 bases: TGTGCCAGCAGAGAAGTAGCGGGAGCAACCTACGAGCAGTACTTC. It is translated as CASREVAGATYEQYF.

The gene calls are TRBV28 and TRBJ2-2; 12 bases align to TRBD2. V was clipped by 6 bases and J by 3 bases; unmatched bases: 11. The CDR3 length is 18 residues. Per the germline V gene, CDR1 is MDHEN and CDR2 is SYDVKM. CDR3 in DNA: TGTGCCAGCAGGCAGAGCTGGGCTAGCGGGAGGGACACCGGGGAGCTGTTTTTT. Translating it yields CASRQSWASGRDTGELFF.

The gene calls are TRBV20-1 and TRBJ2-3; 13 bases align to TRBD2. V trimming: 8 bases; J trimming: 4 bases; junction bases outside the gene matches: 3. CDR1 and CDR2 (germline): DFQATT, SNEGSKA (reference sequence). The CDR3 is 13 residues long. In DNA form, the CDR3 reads TGCAGTATACTAGCGGGAGGGCCAGATACGCAGTATTTT. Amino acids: CSILAGGPDTQYF.

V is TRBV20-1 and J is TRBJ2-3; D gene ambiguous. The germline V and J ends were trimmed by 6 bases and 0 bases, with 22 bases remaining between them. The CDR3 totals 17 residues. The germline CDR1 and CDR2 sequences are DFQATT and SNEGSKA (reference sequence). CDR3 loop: CSALSLDRFYSTDTQYF. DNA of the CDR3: TGCAGTGCCCTTAGCCTCGACCGTTTTTACAGCACAGATACGCAGTATTTT.